Listed here are 28 T cell receptor beta chains from one sample, sequenced in a study of CD8 T cells in Susac syndrome. cDNA came from roughly 0.5 to 1 ug RNA primed by random hexamers. TCRdb ran MiXCR on the immunoSEQ multiplex PCR reads and lists one entry per CDR3 protein. Found here are around 200,000 distinct CDR3 sequences, around 95% of them singletons; the top ten hold approximately 0.1%. The sequencing input was CD4+ T cells from PBMCs. The receptors were gathered from a human donor with Susac syndrome.

The V call is TRBV9, the J call TRBJ2-1; D possibly corresponds to TRBD2 (7 bases). The CDR3 extends over 15 amino acids. With 4 bases removed from V and 4 bases from J, the gap between germline ends came to 15 bases. Germline V gene sequence: CDR1 SGDLS, CDR2 YYNGEE. DNA for the CDR3: TGTGCCAGCAGCTCCCCCCGGGGGGCTTACAATGAGCAGTTCTTC. Its translation is CASSSPRGAYNEQFF.

The CDR3 loop reads CASSTTGDTEAFF. Written as DNA, the CDR3 is TGTGCCAGTAGTACTACAGGGGACACTGAAGCTTTCTTT. The rearrangement joins TRBV19 to TRBJ1-1, with 7 nucleotides matching TRBD1. This CDR3 contains 13 residues. V trimming: 4 bases; J trimming: 3 bases; junction bases outside the gene matches: 2. CDR1 and CDR2 (germline): LNHDA, SQIVND (reference sequence).

The chain has TRBV27 and TRBJ1-4; TRBD1 matches at 11 bases. J lost 8 bases, V lost 4 bases, and 6 bases had no gene match. Germline-derived CDR1 and CDR2 are MNHEY and SMNVEV (reference sequence). CDR3 length equals 15 residues. CDR3 sequence (DNA): TGTGCCAGCAGTTCGTGGGACAGGGGGAAGGAAAAACTGTTTTTT. This sequence encodes CASSSWDRGKEKLFF.

This chain joins TRBV12-3 or TRBV12-4 and TRBJ1-6, with D uncertain. V gave up 7 bases and J gave up 0 bases, with 10 bases separating them. The CDR3 is 15 amino acids. DNA of the CDR3: TGTGCCAGCAAGAGTGGGTTCTCCTATAATTCACCCCTCCACTTT. Protein: CASKSGFSYNSPLHF.

The rearrangement uses TRBV4-1 and TRBJ1-2; D is uncertain. Trimming left V 2 bases short and J 8 bases short, with 15 bases between. CDR3 length: 14 amino acids. The germline V gene encodes CDR1 MGHRA and CDR2 YSYEKL. This CDR3 reads CASSQLGRDEGYTF. The CDR3, as DNA: TGCGCCAGCAGCCAATTAGGGAGGGATGAGGGCTACACCTTC.

The count of this clonotype is one. This sequence joins TRBV9 and TRBJ1-1; D possibly corresponds to TRBD1 (5 bases). The CDR3 is made up of 16 amino acids. Looked up from germline, CDR1 is SGDLS and CDR2 is YYNGEE. V was shortened by 0 bases and J by 4 bases, with 16 bases between the two germline ends. CDR3 residues: CASSVAGPSGSTEAFF. The DNA for the CDR3 is TGTGCCAGCAGCGTAGCTGGGCCATCAGGGTCCACTGAAGCTTTCTTT. The whole variable domain, remainder taken from reference TRBV9 and TRBJ1-1, is DSGVTQTPKHLITATGQRVTLRCSPRSGDLSVYWYQQSLDQGLQFLIQYYNGEERAKGNILERFSAQQFPDLHSELNLSSLELGDSALYFCASSVAGPSGSTEAFFGQGTRLTVV.

The chain joins TRBV7-3 to TRBJ1-1; no firm D call. The V end was cut by 6 bases, the J end by 0 bases, with 8 bases between. The CDR3 has 13 residues. Per the germline V gene, CDR1 is SGHTA and CDR2 is FQGTGA. The CDR3 sequence is CASRYSMNTEAFF. CDR3 nucleotides: TGTGCCAGCAGGTACAGTATGAACACTGAAGCTTTCTTT.

This chain uses TRBV25-1 with TRBJ2-2, with D perhaps matching TRBD1 (6 bases). This CDR3 has 15 residues. Germline V gene sequence: CDR1 MGHDK, CDR2 SYGVNS. V was pared by 8 bases and J by 1 base, with 14 bases between. Here the CDR3 DNA reads TGTGCCAGCGCAGGGGTAGGCCTGAACACCGGGGAGCTGTTTTTT. The encoded protein is CASAGVGLNTGELFF.

The chain employs TRBV5-4 and TRBJ2-7; 7 nucleotides agree with TRBD1. The CDR3 is made up of 13 amino acids. The V gene end was trimmed by 4 bases and the J gene end by 6 bases; junction bases not matched to a gene: 7. Germline CDR1 SGHNT, CDR2 YYREEE (reference sequence). DNA for the CDR3: TGTGCCAGCAGCCGACAGGGTTGGTCCGAGCAGTACTTC. Amino acid sequence: CASSRQGWSEQYF.

The rearrangement links TRBV7-6 to TRBJ2-1; 8 bases align to TRBD1. The V gene end was trimmed by 5 bases and the J gene end by 3 bases; junction bases not matched to a gene: 9. The CDR3 consists of 16 residues. From germline, CDR1 is SGHVS and CDR2 FNYEAQ. CDR3 bases: TGTGCCAGCAGCGGAGACCCGGGACAGGACTACAATGAGCAGTTCTTC. It yields the protein CASSGDPGQDYNEQFF. Full variable domain (outside the CDR3, taken from reference TRBV7-6 and TRBJ2-1): GAGVSQSPRYKVTKRGQDVALRCDPISGHVSLYWYRQALGQGPEFLTYFNYEAQQDKSGLPNDRFSAERPEGSISTLTIQRTEQRDSAMYRCASSGDPGQDYNEQFFGPGTRLTVL.

The rearrangement joins TRBV20-1 to TRBJ2-7; D remains unclear. Germline lookup yields CDR1 DFQATT and CDR2 SNEGSKA (reference sequence). The CDR3 runs 10 residues. Trimming pared 6 bases from V and 3 bases from J, leaving 6 bases between. This CDR3 is CSAGGYEQYF. The CDR3, as DNA: TGCAGTGCCGGTGGCTACGAGCAGTACTTC.

Turning to this clonotype: Mismatch with germline at one junction end may stem from a read error. This chain connects TRBV30 to TRBJ1-1; the match to TRBD1 covers 7 bases. The CDR3 has 14 residues. CDR1 and CDR2 from the germline V gene are GTSNPN and SVGIG (reference sequence). CDR3 region: CAWSVPRGNPEAFF. CDR3 coding DNA: TGTGCCTGGAGTGTACCCAGGGGGAACCCTGAAGCTTTCTTT. The variable domain in full, completed from reference TRBV30 and TRBJ1-1, reads SQTIHQWPATLVQPVGSPLSLECTVEGTSNPNLYWYRQAAGRGLQLLFYSVGIGQISSEVPQNLSASRPQDRQFILSSKKLLLSDSGFYLCAWSVPRGNPEAFFGQGTRLTVV.

This chain connects TRBV7-7 to TRBJ2-5, with 11 bases aligning to TRBD2. The V gene end was trimmed by 5 bases and the J gene end by 5 bases; junction bases not matched to a gene: 4. Germline assignment: CDR1 SSHAT and CDR2 FNYEAQ (reference sequence). CDR3 length equals 14 residues. Here the CDR3 DNA reads TGTGCCAGCAGCCCTCGACTAGCGGGGGAGACCCAGTACTTC. This gives the protein CASSPRLAGETQYF.

This clonotype came up once. The V gene is TRBV6-6, the J gene TRBJ2-5; D is uncertain. Trimming shortened V by 2 bases and J by 5 bases, and 9 bases separated the two germline ends. From germline, CDR1 is MNHNY and CDR2 SVGAGI (reference sequence). This CDR3 region has 13 residues. In nucleotides, the CDR3 is TGTGCCAGCAGTTACAGGCGGCTTGAGACCCAGTACTTC. Residues: CASSYRRLETQYF.

J is TRBJ2-5 and V is TRBV10-3; 8 positions match TRBD1. The germline gives CDR1 ENHRY, CDR2 SYGVKD. The J segment lost 1 base and the V segment lost 6 bases, leaving 7 bases of the junction unmatched. This CDR3 contains 15 residues. For the CDR3, the DNA is TGTGCCATCAGACCGGGACAGGTCATCCAAGAGACCCAGTACTTC. Translation gives CAIRPGQVIQETQYF.

The chain is built from TRBV6-1 and TRBJ2-7, with TRBD1 matching over 8 bases. After removal of 6 bases from V and 3 bases from J, the junction contained 4 bases not matched to a gene. Germline V gene data show CDR1 as MNHNS and CDR2 as SASEGT. The CDR3 is 13 residues long. The CDR3 here is CASRQGAGYEQYF. CDR3 in DNA: TGTGCCAGCAGGCAGGGGGCGGGCTACGAGCAGTACTTC.

The chain combines TRBV29-1 with TRBJ2-6; tentative D call: TRBD2 (6 bases). Trimming left V 7 bases short and J 4 bases short, with 17 bases between. This CDR3 is 15 amino acids long. The V gene's germline CDR1 is SQVTM and CDR2 ANQGSEA. The CDR3 region has the DNA TGCAGCGCCCGTCTCGCGGGGTCCGGGGCCAACGTCCTGACTTTC. Translation gives CSARLAGSGANVLTF. Combining the CDR3 with reference TRBV29-1 and TRBJ2-6 gives the whole variable domain SAVISQKPSRDICQRGTSLTIQCQVDSQVTMMFWYRQQPGQSLTLIATANQGSEATYESGFVIDKFPISRPNLTFSTLTVSNMSPEDSSIYLCSARLAGSGANVLTFGAGSRLTVL.

The rearrangement joins TRBV18 to TRBJ1-1; 7 bases are a match to TRBD1. V lost 4 bases to trimming and J lost 5 bases; unmatched junction nucleotides: 10. The CDR3 runs 15 residues. Germline values: CDR1 KGHSH, CDR2 LQKENI. CDR3 DNA: TGTGCCAGCTCACTGGAGAGACAGGGTCAAACTGAAGCTTTCTTT. Translated, it gives CASSLERQGQTEAFF.

The rearrangement joins TRBV28 to TRBJ1-4, with TRBD1 matching 10 bases. V shed 5 bases, J shed 8 bases, and the junction held 11 bases outside the gene matches. The CDR3 is 16 amino acids. Germline CDR1 reads MDHEN; CDR2 reads SYDVKM. The CDR3, as DNA: TGTGCCAGCAGTCTCCCCCGGGGACAGGGGAACGAAAAACTGTTTTTT. Its protein is CASSLPRGQGNEKLFF. Filled out from reference TRBV28 and TRBJ1-4, the complete variable domain reads DVKVTQSSRYLVKRTGEKVFLECVQDMDHENMFWYRQDPGLGLRLIYFSYDVKMKEKGDIPEGYSVSREKKERFSLILESASTNQTSMYLCASSLPRGQGNEKLFFGSGTQLSVL.

This clonotype appeared once. This chain uses TRBV29-1 with TRBJ1-4; 11 bases are shared with TRBD1. With 7 bases clipped from V and 6 bases from J, the junction kept 4 bases outside the gene matches. Germline loops: CDR1 SQVTM, CDR2 ANQGSEA. The CDR3 contains 13 residues. The CDR3 loop is CSAGQGADEKLFF. In nucleotides, the CDR3 is TGCAGCGCCGGACAGGGGGCGGATGAAAAACTGTTTTTT.

The rearrangement links TRBV5-1 to TRBJ2-2; D is ambiguous. From germline, CDR1 is SGHRS and CDR2 YFSETQ. V was cut by 4 bases and J by 4 bases, with 11 bases left in between. This CDR3 is built from 14 residues. This CDR3 is CASSPPVATGELFF. CDR3 bases: TGCGCCAGCAGCCCGCCCGTGGCCACCGGGGAGCTGTTTTTT.

The chain joins TRBV6-9 to TRBJ1-5, with D tentatively TRBD1 (5 bases). V dropped 1 base and J dropped 4 bases, with 17 bases sitting between them. The CDR3 sequence is 17 residues long. CDR1 and CDR2 (germline): MNHGY, SVAAGI. CDR3 nucleotides: TGTGCCAGCAGTTATTGGACGACGGATGGGGGTAATCAGCCCCAGCATTTT. It yields the protein CASSYWTTDGGNQPQHF.

In DNA form, the CDR3 reads TGTGCCAGCAGCCCGAAGTCAATCGGGTCGAACACCGGGGAGCTGTTTTTT. Translating gives CASSPKSIGSNTGELFF. This chain links TRBV7-2 with TRBJ2-2; no reliable D call. The CDR3 extends over 17 amino acids. V lost 5 bases, J lost 0 bases, and 16 bases lay in between. CDR1 and CDR2 from the germline V gene are SGHTA and FQGNSA.

V and J are TRBV7-6 and TRBJ1-6; weak D call: TRBD1 (6 bases). Trimming pared 5 bases from V and 4 bases from J, leaving 12 bases between. The CDR3 loop spans 15 amino acids. Germline CDR1 and CDR2: SGHVS and FNYEAQ. The CDR3 sequence is CASSPRTAYNSPLHF. As DNA, the CDR3 is TGTGCCAGCAGCCCAAGGACAGCATATAATTCACCCCTCCACTTT.

The rearrangement uses TRBV5-4 and TRBJ1-4; 8 bases match TRBD1. The germline V gene has CDR1 SGHNT and CDR2 YYREEE (reference sequence). The length of the CDR3 is 16 residues. V was pared by 4 bases and J by 3 bases, with 8 bases of the junction left unmatched. The CDR3 sequence: CASSLGQGGPNEKLFF. CDR3 nucleotides: TGTGCCAGCAGCCTCGGACAGGGCGGACCTAATGAAAAACTGTTTTTT.

The CDR3 DNA sequence: TGTGCCAGCAGCACTCGAGACAGGGAGGGCTATGGCTACACCTTC. As protein: CASSTRDREGYGYTF. The chain couples TRBV4-2 to TRBJ1-2, with 7 nucleotides matching TRBD1. Per the germline V gene, CDR1 is LGHNA and CDR2 is YNFKEQ. J lost 4 bases, V lost 5 bases, and 10 bases had no gene match. The CDR3 contains 15 residues.

This chain links TRBV12-3 or TRBV12-4 with TRBJ1-6; D might be TRBD1 (5 bases). The CDR3 has 16 amino acids. V lost 1 base and J 17 bases, leaving 24 bases between the germline ends. The CDR3 DNA sequence: TGTGCCAGCAGTTTAGGAGGACCCCCGGACATTTGGCCAATCCACTTT. This codes for CASSLGGPPDIWPIHF.

The chain joins TRBV6-1 to TRBJ2-7; 10 bases match TRBD1. The V segment lost 0 bases and the J segment 9 bases; nucleotides outside the gene matches: 11. The CDR3 runs 16 residues. The germline CDR1 and CDR2 sequences are MNHNS and SASEGT. CDR3 residues: CASSEALSGQGRGQYF. As DNA, the CDR3 is TGTGCCAGCAGTGAAGCCCTCTCGGGACAGGGGAGGGGGCAGTACTTC.